This entry describes one T cell receptor (beta chain). This sample is part of a study of blood T cell repertoires in COVID-19. The CDR3 extends over 16 amino acids. Germline V lookup: CDR1 SEHNR, CDR2 FQNEAQ (reference sequence). V lost 0 bases and J 0 bases, leaving 9 bases between the germline ends. In the original workflow: Nucleated cell counts were estimated from reference gene primer amplification. The method was immunoSEQ multiplex PCR; TCRdb's version includes in-frame clones alone and lacks a portion of them. V and J calls and clone size are copied from that table; D and trimming were computed from the DNA. Of about 240,000 clones in the sample, around 83% were seen once.

V is TRBV7-9 and J is TRBJ1-3; no firm D call. The origin of this receptor is an older woman with active or convalescent COVID-19. Sequencing was carried out using peripheral blood. The CDR3 DNA sequence: TGTGCCAGCAGCTTAGCGCTGGCCAGCTCTGGAAACACCATATATTTT. It codes for CASSLALASSGNTIYF.